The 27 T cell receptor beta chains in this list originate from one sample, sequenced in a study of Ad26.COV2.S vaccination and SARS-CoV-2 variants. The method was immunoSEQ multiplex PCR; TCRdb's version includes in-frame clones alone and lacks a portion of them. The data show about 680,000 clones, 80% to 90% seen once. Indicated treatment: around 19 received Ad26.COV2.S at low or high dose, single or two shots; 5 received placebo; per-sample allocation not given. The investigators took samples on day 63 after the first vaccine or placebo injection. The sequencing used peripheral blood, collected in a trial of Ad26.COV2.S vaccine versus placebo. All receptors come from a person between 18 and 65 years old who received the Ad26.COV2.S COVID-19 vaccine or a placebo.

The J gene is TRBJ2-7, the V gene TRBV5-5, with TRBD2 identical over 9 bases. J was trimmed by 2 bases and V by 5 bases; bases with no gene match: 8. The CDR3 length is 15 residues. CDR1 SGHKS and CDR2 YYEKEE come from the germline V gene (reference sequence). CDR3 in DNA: TGTGCCAGCAGGAACCTAGCGGGATTCGCCTACGAGCAGTACTTC. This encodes CASRNLAGFAYEQYF.

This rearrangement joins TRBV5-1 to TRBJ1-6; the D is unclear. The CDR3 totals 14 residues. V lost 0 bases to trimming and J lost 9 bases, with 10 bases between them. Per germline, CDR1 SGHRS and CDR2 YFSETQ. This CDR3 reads CASSLVGPGSPLHF. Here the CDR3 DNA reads TGCGCCAGCAGCTTGGTAGGGCCGGGTTCACCCCTCCACTTT.

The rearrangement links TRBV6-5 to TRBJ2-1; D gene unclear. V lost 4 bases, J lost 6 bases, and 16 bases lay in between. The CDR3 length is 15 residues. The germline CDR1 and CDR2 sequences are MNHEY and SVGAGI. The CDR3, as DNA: TGTGCCAGCAGTTGGGTCAGCACTGGAATCAATGAGCAGTTCTTC. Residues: CASSWVSTGINEQFF.

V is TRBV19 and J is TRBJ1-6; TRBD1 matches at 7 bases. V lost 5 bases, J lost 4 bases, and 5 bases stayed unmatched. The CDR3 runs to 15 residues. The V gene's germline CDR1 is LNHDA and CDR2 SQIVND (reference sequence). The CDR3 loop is CASSPSGQYNSPLHF. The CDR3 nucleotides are TGTGCCAGTAGTCCGTCGGGACAGTATAATTCACCCCTCCACTTT.

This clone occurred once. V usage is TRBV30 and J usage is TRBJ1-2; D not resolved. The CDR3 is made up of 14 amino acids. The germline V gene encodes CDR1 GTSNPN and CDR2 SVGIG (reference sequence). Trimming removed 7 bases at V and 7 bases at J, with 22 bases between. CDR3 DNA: TGTGCCTCCCTGCGGCGCGCGGAGTCAAGTGGCTACACCTTC. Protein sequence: CASLRRAESSGYTF.

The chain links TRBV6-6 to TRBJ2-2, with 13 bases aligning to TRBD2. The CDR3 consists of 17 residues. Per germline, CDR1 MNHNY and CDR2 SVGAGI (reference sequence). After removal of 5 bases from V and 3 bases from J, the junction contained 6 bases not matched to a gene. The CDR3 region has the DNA TGTGCCAGCAGTCAGACAGGACTAGCGGGGGACACCGGGGAGCTGTTTTTT. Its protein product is CASSQTGLAGDTGELFF.

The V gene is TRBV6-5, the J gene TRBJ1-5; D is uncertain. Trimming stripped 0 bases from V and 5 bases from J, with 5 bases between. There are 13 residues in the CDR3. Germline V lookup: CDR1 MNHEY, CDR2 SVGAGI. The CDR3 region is CASSYSLHQPQHF. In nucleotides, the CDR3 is TGTGCCAGCAGTTACTCGTTACATCAGCCCCAGCATTTT.

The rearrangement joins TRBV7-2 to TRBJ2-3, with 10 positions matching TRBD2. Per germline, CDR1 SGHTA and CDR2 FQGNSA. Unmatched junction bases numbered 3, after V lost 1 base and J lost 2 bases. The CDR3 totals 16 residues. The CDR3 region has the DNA TGTGCCAGCAGCTTAGAACTAGCGGGAAACACAGATACGCAGTATTTT. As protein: CASSLELAGNTDTQYF.

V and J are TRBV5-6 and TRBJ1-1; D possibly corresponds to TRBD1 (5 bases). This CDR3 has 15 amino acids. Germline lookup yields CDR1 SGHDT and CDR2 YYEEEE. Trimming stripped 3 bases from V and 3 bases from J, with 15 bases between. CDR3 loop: CASSSGRDRYTEAFF. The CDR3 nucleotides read TGTGCCAGCAGCTCGGGCCGGGACCGGTACACTGAAGCTTTCTTT. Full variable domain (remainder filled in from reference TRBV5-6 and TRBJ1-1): DAGVTQSPTHLIKTRGQQVTLRCSPKSGHDTVSWYQQALGQGPQFIFQYYEEEERQRGNFPDRFSGHQFPNYSSELNVNALLLGDSALYLCASSSGRDRYTEAFFGQGTRLTVV.

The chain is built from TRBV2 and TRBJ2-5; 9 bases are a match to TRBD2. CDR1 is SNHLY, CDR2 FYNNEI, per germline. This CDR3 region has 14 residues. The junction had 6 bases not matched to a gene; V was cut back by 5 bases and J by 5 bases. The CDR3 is CASSPRGGSETQYF. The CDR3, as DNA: TGTGCCAGCAGTCCGCGGGGGGGCAGCGAGACCCAGTACTTC.

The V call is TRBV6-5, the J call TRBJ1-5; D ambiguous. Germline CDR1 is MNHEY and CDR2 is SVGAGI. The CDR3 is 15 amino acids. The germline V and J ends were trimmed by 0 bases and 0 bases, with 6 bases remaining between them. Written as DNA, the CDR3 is TGTGCCAGCAGTTACTCCGCCGTTAGCAATCAGCCCCAGCATTTT. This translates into CASSYSAVSNQPQHF.

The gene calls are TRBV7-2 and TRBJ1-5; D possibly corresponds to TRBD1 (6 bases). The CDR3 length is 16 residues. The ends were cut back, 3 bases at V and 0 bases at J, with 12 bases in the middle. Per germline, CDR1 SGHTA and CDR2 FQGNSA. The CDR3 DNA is TGTGCCAGCAGCTTGGACAGTACCATTAGCAATCAGCCCCAGCATTTT. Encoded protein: CASSLDSTISNQPQHF.

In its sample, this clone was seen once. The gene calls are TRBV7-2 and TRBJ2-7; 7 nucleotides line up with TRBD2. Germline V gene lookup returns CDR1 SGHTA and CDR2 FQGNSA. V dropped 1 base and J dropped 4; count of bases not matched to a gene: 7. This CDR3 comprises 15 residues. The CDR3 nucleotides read TGTGCCAGCAGCTTAGGCAGCGGGATGCTATACGAGCAGTACTTC. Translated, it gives CASSLGSGMLYEQYF. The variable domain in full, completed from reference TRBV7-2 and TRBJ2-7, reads GAGVSQSPSNKVTEKGKDVELRCDPISGHTALYWYRQSLGQGLEFLIYFQGNSAPDKSGLPSDRFSAERTGGSVSTLTIQRTQQEDSAVYLCASSLGSGMLYEQYFGPGTRLTVT.

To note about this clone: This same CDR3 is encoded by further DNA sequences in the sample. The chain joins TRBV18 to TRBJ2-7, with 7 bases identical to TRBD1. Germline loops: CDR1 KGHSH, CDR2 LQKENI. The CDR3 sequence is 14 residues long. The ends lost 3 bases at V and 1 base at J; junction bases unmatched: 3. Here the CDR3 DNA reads TGTGCCAGCTCACCGACGGGACAGTCCTACGAGCAGTACTTC. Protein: CASSPTGQSYEQYF.

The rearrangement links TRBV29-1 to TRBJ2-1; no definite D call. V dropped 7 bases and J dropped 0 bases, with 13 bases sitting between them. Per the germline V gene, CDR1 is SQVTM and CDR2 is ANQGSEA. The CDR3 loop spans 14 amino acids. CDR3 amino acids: CSALRTSSYNEQFF. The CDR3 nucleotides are TGCAGCGCCCTAAGGACCAGCTCCTACAATGAGCAGTTCTTC.

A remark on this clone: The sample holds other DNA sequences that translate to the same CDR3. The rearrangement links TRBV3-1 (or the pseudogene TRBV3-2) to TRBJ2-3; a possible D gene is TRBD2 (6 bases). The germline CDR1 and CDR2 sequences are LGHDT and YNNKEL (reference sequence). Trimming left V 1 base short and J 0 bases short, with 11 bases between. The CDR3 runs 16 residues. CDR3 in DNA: TGTGCCAGCAGCCAAGGTAGCGGCGCTAGCACAGATACGCAGTATTTT. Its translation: CASSQGSGASTDTQYF.

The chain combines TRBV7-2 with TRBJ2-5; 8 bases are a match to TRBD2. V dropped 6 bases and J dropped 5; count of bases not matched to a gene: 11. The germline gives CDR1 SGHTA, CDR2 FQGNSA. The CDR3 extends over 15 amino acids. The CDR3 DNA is TGTGCCAGCAGGTTTCCGGGGGGGCAGAGGGAGACCCAGTACTTC. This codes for CASRFPGGQRETQYF.

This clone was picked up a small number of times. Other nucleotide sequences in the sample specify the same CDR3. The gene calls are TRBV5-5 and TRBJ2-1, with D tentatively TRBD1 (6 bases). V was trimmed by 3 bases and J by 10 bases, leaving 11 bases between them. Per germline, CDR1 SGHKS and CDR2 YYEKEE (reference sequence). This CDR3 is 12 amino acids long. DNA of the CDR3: TGTGCCAGCAGCTCACAGGGACGCGAGCAGTTCTTC. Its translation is CASSSQGREQFF.

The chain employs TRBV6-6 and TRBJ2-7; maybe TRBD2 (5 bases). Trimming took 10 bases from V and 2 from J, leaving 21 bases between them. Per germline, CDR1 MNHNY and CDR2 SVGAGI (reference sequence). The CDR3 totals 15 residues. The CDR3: CATTAGGNQPYEQYF. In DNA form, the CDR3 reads TGTGCCACCACCGCTGGAGGCAACCAACCCTACGAGCAGTACTTC.

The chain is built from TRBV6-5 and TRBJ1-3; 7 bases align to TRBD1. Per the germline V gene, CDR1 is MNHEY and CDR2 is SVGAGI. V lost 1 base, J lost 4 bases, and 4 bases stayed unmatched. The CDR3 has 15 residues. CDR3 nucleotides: TGTGCCAGCAGTTACTTACAGGGGCGAGGAAACACCATATATTTT. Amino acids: CASSYLQGRGNTIYF.

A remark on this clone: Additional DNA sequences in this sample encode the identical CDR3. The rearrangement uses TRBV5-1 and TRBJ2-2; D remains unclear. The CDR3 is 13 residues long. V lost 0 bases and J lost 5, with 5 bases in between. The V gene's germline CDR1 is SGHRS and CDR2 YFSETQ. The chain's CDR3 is CASSLEGTGELFF. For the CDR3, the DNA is TGCGCCAGCAGCTTGGAGGGAACCGGGGAGCTGTTTTTT. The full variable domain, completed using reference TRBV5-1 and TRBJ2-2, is KAGVTQTPRYLIKTRGQQVTLSCSPISGHRSVSWYQQTPGQGLQFLFEYFSETQRNKGNFPGRFSGRQFSNSRSEMNVSTLELGDSALYLCASSLEGTGELFFGEGSRLTVL.

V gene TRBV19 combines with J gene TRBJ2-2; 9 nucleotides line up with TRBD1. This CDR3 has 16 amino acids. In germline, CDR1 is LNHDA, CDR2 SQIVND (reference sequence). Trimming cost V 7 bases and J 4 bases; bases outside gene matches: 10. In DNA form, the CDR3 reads TGTGCCAGTACCCCGCTATGGACAGGGGCCACCGGGGAGCTGTTTTTT. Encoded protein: CASTPLWTGATGELFF. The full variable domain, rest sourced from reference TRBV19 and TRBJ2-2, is DGGITQSPKYLFRKEGQNVTLSCEQNLNHDAMYWYRQDPGQGLRLIYYSQIVNDFQKGDIAEGYSVSREKKESFPLTVTSAQKNPTAFYLCASTPLWTGATGELFFGEGSRLTVL.

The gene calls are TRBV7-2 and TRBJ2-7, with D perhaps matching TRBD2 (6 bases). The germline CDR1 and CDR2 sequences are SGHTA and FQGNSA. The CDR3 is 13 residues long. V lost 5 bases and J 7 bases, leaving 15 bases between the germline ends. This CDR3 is CASSIFPEGEQYF. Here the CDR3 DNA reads TGTGCCAGCAGCATATTCCCGGAGGGAGAGCAGTACTTC.

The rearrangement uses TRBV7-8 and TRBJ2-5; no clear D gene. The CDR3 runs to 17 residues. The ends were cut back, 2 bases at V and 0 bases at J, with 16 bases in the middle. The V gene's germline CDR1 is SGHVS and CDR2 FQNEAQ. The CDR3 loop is CASSLIPSTTYQETQYF. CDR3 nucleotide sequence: TGTGCCAGCAGCTTAATCCCATCAACCACGTACCAAGAGACCCAGTACTTC. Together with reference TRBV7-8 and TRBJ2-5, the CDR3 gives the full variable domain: GAGVSQSPRYKVAKRGQDVALRCDPISGHVSLFWYQQALGQGPEFLTYFQNEAQLDKSGLPSDRFFAERPEGSVSTLKIQRTQQEDSAVYLCASSLIPSTTYQETQYFGPGTRLLVL.

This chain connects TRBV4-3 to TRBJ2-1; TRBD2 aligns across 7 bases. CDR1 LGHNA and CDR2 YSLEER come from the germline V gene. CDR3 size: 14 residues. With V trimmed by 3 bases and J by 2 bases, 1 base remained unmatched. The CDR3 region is CASSHSGAYNEQFF. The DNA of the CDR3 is TGCGCCAGCAGCCACAGCGGGGCCTACAATGAGCAGTTCTTC.

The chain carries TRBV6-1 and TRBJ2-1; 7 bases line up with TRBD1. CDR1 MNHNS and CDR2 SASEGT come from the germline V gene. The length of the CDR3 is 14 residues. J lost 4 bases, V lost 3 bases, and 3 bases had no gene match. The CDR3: CASSDGTAYNEQFF. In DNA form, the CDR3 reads TGTGCCAGCAGTGACGGGACAGCTTACAATGAGCAGTTCTTC.

Written as DNA, the CDR3 is TGTGCCACCAGTGATGGAGGAAACACCGGGGAGCTGTTTTTT. Translating it yields CATSDGGNTGELFF. The V and J genes are TRBV24-1 and TRBJ2-2, with D possibly TRBD2 on 5 matching bases. The germline V gene encodes CDR1 KGHDR and CDR2 SFDVKD. The CDR3 sequence is 14 residues long. V was pared by 3 bases and J by 2 bases, with 6 bases between.